Below are 4 T cell receptor beta chains sequenced from a single sample in a study of control samples from healthy donors and cancer patients. Only in-frame clones appear in the TCRdb table, and some are missing; sequencing was by immunoSEQ multiplex PCR. The table records about 160,000 clones, approximately 94% of them present only once. Sequencing was performed on PBMCs. The receptors stem from a man in his 60s with colorectal cancer.

V gene TRBV11-2 combines with J gene TRBJ2-3; a weak D match, TRBD1 (6 bases). Germline V gene data show CDR1 as SGHAT and CDR2 as FQNNGV. This CDR3 has 15 amino acids. V was trimmed by 4 bases and J by 0 bases, leaving 11 bases between them. CDR3 DNA: TGTGCCAGCAGCTCCGGACAGACTAGCACAGATACGCAGTATTTT. It yields the protein CASSSGQTSTDTQYF.

The table lists this clone with a count of one. The chain joins TRBV6-2 or TRBV6-3 to TRBJ1-1; D is undetermined. With 0 bases removed from V and 7 bases from J, the gap between germline ends came to 6 bases. The CDR3 consists of 12 residues. Germline-derived CDR1 and CDR2 are MNHEY and SVGEGT. The chain's CDR3 is CASSYSTIEAFF. The CDR3 DNA sequence: TGTGCCAGCAGTTACTCGACTATTGAAGCTTTCTTT.

The chain couples TRBV5-4 to TRBJ1-4; TRBD1 might be the D (5 bases). The CDR3 sequence is 15 residues long. Germline assignment: CDR1 SGHNT and CDR2 YYREEE (reference sequence). Trimming stripped 4 bases from V and 0 bases from J, with 10 bases between. CDR3 residues: CASSPGRSTNEKLFF. The CDR3 coding sequence is TGTGCCAGCAGCCCGGGACGTTCAACTAATGAAAAACTGTTTTTT. The variable domain in full, with the rest retrieved from reference TRBV5-4 and TRBJ1-4, is ETGVTQSPTHLIKTRGQQVTLRCSSQSGHNTVSWYQQALGQGPQFIFQYYREEENGRGNFPPRFSGLQFPNYSSELNVNALELDDSALYLCASSPGRSTNEKLFFGSGTQLSVL.

The chain recombines TRBV5-1 with TRBJ2-3; 8 nucleotides align to TRBD2. V lost 0 bases to trimming and J lost 2 bases; unmatched junction nucleotides: 5. Germline V CDR1 and CDR2: SGHRS, YFSETQ. This CDR3 is 16 amino acids long. CDR3 sequence reads: CASSLDRGGNTDTQYF. CDR3 bases: TGCGCCAGCAGCTTGGATCGGGGGGGAAACACAGATACGCAGTATTTT.